This entry is about one T cell receptor beta chain. Method: immunoSEQ multiplex PCR; TCRdb's copy keeps in-frame clones and lacks some. The sample shows about 70,000 clones, approximately 87% of them seen only once. The data derive from a study of lymphopenia after photon versus proton radiotherapy. The CDR3 spans 18 residues. The V gene's germline CDR1 is MNHNS and CDR2 SASEGT. The clonotype was recovered from an elderly man with esophageal cancer. This sequence joins TRBV6-1 and TRBJ2-5; maybe TRBD1 (6 bases). The DNA end is a closer match to TRBJ2-7, so the J assignment may be wrong. The starting material was peripheral blood, obtained from a patient treated with proton-based radiotherapy. The DNA of the CDR3 is TGTGCCAGCAGTGCTTTACCTTCCGGGACAAGAGGTTCCTACGAGCAGTACTTC. This sequence encodes CASSALPSGTRGSYEQYF.